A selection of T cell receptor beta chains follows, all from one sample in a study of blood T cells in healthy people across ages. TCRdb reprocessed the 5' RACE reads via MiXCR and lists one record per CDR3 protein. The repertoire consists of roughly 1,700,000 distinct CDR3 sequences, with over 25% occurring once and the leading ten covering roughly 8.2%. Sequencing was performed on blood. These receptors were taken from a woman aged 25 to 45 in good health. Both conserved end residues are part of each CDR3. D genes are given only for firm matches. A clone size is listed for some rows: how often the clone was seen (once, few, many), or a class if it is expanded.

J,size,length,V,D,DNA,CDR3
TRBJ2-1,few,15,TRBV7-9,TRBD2,TGTGCCAGCAGTTCACAGAGCGGGGGCGCCTATGAGCAGTTCTTC,CASSSQSGGAYEQFF
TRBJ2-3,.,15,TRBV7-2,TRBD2,TGTGCCAGCAGCTTTAGCGGGAGGTTCCCAGATACGCAGTATTTT,CASSFSGRFPDTQYF
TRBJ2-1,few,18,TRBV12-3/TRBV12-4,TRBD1,TGTGCCAGCAGTTCCCCTCCCGGGACAGGGAGCTCCTACAATGAGCAGTTCTTC,CASSSPPGTGSSYNEQFF
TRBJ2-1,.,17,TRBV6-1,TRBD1,TGTGCCAGTCTGAAGGGAGTCGGGACAGGCTCCTACAATGAGCAGTTCTTC,CASLKGVGTGSYNEQFF
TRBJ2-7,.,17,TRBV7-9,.,TGTGCCAGCAGCTTAGCTTCCCTGGGACTGGACTCCTACGAGCAGTACTTC,CASSLASLGLDSYEQYF
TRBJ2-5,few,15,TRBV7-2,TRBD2,TGTGCCAGCAGCCCTGGACTAGCGGGGTACAATGAGCAGTACTTC,CASSPGLAGYNEQYF
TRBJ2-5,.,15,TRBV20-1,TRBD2,TGCAGTGCTCGCCCCCGCGCGGGAGTTCACGCGACCCAGTACTTC,CSARPRAGVHATQYF
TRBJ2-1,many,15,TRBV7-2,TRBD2,TGTGCCAGCAGCATCCGACTAGCGTCGGGAAATGAGCAGTTCTTC,CASSIRLASGNEQFF
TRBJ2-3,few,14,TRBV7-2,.,TGTGCCAGCAGCCTCTCCCAAGCGGGAGATACGCAGTATTTT,CASSLSQAGDTQYF
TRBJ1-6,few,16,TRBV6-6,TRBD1,TGTGCCAGCAGTTACTCGGGCAGGGGGCTTAATTCACCCCTCCACTTT,CASSYSGRGLNSPLHF
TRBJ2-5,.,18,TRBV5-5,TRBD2,TGTGCCAGCAGCCTCGGGCCCTCTAACGGGGGGGCCGACGAGACCCAGTACTTC,CASSLGPSNGGADETQYF
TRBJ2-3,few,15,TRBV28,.,TGTGCCAGCAGTGATAAGGGAACCTACACAGATACGCAGTATTTT,CASSDKGTYTDTQYF
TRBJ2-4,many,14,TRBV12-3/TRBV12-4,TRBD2,TGTGCCAGCACCCTAGCGGGGGGGCCGCACATTCAGTACTTC,CASTLAGGPHIQYF
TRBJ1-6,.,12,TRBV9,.,TGTGCCAGCAGCGTAGGCGATTCACCCCTCCACTTT,CASSVGDSPLHF
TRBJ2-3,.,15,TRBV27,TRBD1,TGTGCCAGCAGTACCATGGGACAGGGAGGAGATACGCAGTATTTT,CASSTMGQGGDTQYF
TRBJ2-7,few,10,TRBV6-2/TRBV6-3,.,TGTGCCAGCACCCCTAACGAGCAGTACTTC,CASTPNEQYF
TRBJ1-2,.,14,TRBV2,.,TGTGCCAGCAGTGAAGGAGGAGCGGGCTGGGGCTACACCTTC,CASSEGGAGWGYTF
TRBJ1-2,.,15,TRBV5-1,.,TGCGCCAGCAGCTTGGTTGTTGGGGAACGTGCTGGCTACACCTTC,CASSLVVGERAGYTF
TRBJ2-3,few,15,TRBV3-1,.,TGTGCCAGCAGCACCAGCCGAGATAGCACAGATACGCAGTATTTT,CASSTSRDSTDTQYF
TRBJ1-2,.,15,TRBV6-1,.,TGTGCCAGCAGCAATCCAGGGAGGTCTAACTATGGCTACACCTTC,CASSNPGRSNYGYTF
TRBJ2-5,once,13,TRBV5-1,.,TGCGCCAGCAGCCCAGTCCCCGGGGAGACCCAGTACTTC,CASSPVPGETQYF
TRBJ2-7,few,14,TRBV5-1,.,TGCGCCAGCAGCTTTCAGGCAACGGACGACGAGCAGTACTTC,CASSFQATDDEQYF
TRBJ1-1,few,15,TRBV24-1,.,TGTGCCACCAGTGATTTTATAGGGAGGGACACTGAAGCTTTCTTT,CATSDFIGRDTEAFF
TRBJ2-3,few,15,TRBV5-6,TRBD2,TGTGCCAGCAGCTTGGCCGGGACTAACACAGATACGCAGTATTTT,CASSLAGTNTDTQYF
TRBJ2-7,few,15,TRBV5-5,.,TGTGCCAGCAGCTTGGTTCCGGGGGCCTCCTACGAGCAGTACTTC,CASSLVPGASYEQYF
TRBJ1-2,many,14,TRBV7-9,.,TGTGCCAGCAGCTTAGCCGCAGAGATCTATGGCTACACCTTC,CASSLAAEIYGYTF
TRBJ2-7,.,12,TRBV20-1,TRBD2,TGCAGTGCTAGATCTGAGCGGGGGGAGCAGTACTTC,CSARSERGEQYF
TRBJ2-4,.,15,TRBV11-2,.,TGTGCCAGCAGCTCTAAGGATGAGGCGGTAGGAGAGCAGTACTTC,CASSSKDEAVGEQYF
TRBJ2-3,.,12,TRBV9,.,TGTGCCAGCAGCGCCCTAACAGATACGCAGTATTTT,CASSALTDTQYF
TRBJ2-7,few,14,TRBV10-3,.,TGTGCCAGCGCGGCCGACGGGACAATCGACGAGCAGTACTTC,CASAADGTIDEQYF
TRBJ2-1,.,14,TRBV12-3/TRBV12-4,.,TGTGCCAGCATGCGTGCGAGGACCTACAATGAGCAGTTCTTC,CASMRARTYNEQFF
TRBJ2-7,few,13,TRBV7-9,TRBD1,TGTGCCAGCAGCTTCCCAGGGGGCCGCGAGCAGTACTTC,CASSFPGGREQYF
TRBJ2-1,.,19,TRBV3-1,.,TGTGCCAGCAGCCAGGAGGCCCCCGGGAGCCTTATCTCCTACAATGAGCAGTTCTTC,CASSQEAPGSLISYNEQFF
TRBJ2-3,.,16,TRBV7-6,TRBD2,TGTGCCAGCAGCCGAGGACTAGCGGAGATCACAGATACGCAGTATTTT,CASSRGLAEITDTQYF
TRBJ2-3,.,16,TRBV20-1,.,TGCAGTGCTAGAGAAGGAGCGGGTTATAGCACAGATACGCAGTATTTT,CSAREGAGYSTDTQYF
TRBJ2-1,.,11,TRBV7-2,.,TGTGCCAGCAGCTATCGGACCGAGCAGTTCTTC,CASSYRTEQFF
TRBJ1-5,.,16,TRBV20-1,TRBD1,TGCAGTGCTGTTGGACAGGGGTCGGCGAGCAATCAGCCCCAGCATTTT,CSAVGQGSASNQPQHF
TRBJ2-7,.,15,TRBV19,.,TGTGCCAGTAGCTTCGCGTGGGGAGACTCCTACGAGCAGTACTTC,CASSFAWGDSYEQYF
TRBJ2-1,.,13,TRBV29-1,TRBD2,TGCAGCGTTTGGACTAGCCGGGAAAATGAGCAGTTCTTC,CSVWTSRENEQFF
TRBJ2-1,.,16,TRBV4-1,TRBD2,TGCGCCAGCAGCCAAGACGCCCAGCGGGGGTACAATGAGCAGTTCTTC,CASSQDAQRGYNEQFF
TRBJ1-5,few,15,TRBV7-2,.,TGTGCCAGCAGCTTAGAGGCCGGTCCCAATCAGCCCCAGCATTTT,CASSLEAGPNQPQHF
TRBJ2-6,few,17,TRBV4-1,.,TGCGCCAGCAGCCAACAGGGCGGGCCTTTGGGGGCCAACGTCCTGACTTTC,CASSQQGGPLGANVLTF
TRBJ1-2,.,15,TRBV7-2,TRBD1,TGTGCCAGCAGCTTAGACAAGGGGGCGAGCTATGGCTACACCTTC,CASSLDKGASYGYTF
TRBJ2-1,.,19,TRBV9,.,TGTGCCAGCAGCGGACAGCGTAAAGGATGGGGTTCCCTCTACAATGAGCAGTTCTTC,CASSGQRKGWGSLYNEQFF
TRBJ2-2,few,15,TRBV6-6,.,TGTGCCAGCAGTTCCGGGGGTTCGAACACCGGGGAGCTGTTTTTT,CASSSGGSNTGELFF
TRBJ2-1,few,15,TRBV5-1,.,TGCGCCAGCAGCTTGGAACCAGGGACCTACAATGAGCAGTTCTTC,CASSLEPGTYNEQFF
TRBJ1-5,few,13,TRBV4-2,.,TGTGCCAGCAGCCAAGCCGGGGTTCAGCCCCAGCATTTT,CASSQAGVQPQHF
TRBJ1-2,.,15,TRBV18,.,TGTGCCAGCTCACCAGGGGCAGGGGATAAGGATGGCTACACCTTC,CASSPGAGDKDGYTF
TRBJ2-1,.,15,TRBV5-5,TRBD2,TGTGCCAGCAGCTTCGGCGGGGGGAGTAGGAATGAGCAGTTCTTC,CASSFGGGSRNEQFF
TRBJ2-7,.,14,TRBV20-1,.,TGCAGTGCCCTCCGCTGGGACTCTTCCTACGAGCAGTACTTC,CSALRWDSSYEQYF
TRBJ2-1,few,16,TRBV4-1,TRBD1,TGCGCCAGCAGCCAGCTAAACCGGGACAGGGGTGGTGAGCAGTTCTTC,CASSQLNRDRGGEQFF
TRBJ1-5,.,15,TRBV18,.,TGTGCCAGCTCACAGGCTCAGGGGTTCGAACAGCCCCAGCATTTT,CASSQAQGFEQPQHF
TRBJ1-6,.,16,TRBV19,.,TGTGCCAGTAGAGAACAGGGAGGATCCTATAATTCACCCCTCCACTTT,CASREQGGSYNSPLHF
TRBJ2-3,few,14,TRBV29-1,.,TGCAGCGTTGTTGGGGGGCTACCCACAGATACGCAGTATTTT,CSVVGGLPTDTQYF
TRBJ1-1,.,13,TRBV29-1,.,TGCAGCGTTCTGAAACTGAGCGGGACTGAAGCTTTCTTT,CSVLKLSGTEAFF
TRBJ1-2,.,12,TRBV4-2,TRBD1,TGTGCCAGCAGCCGACAGGGCGTTGGCTACACCTTC,CASSRQGVGYTF
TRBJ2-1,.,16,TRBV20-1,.,TGCAGTGCTAGAGATCCGGCTAGCGCAACCTACAATGAGCAGTTCTTC,CSARDPASATYNEQFF
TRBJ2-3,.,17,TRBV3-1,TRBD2,TGTGCCAGCAGCCAAGAGGTAGGGACTAGCGGCACAGATACGCAGTATTTT,CASSQEVGTSGTDTQYF
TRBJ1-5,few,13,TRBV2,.,TGTGCCAGCAGAATCGGGGGCAATCAGCCCCAGCATTTT,CASRIGGNQPQHF